A single sample gave rise to the 15 T cell receptor beta chains below, sequenced in a study of response to subunit inactivated influenza vaccine. TCRdb called the RT-PCR reads again in MiXCR, with one record for every CDR3 protein. This sample carries 550,000 to 600,000 distinct CDR3 sequences, approximately 10% of them seen once, and the ten largest clones take 10%. Sequencing used PBMCs from blood, obtained on the day of vaccination. All receptors come from a man aged 45-60 years who received an inactivated influenza vaccine.

This clonotype showed up just a few times. The chain joins TRBV28 to TRBJ2-5, with TRBD2 identical over 8 bases. CDR3 length: 15 residues. In germline, CDR1 is MDHEN, CDR2 SYDVKM. The ends lost 2 bases at V and 4 bases at J; junction bases unmatched: 6. DNA for the CDR3: TGTGCCAGCAGTTTAGGTCAGCGGGAGATAGAGACCCAGTACTTC. This translates into CASSLGQREIETQYF.

The J gene is TRBJ2-2, the V gene TRBV5-5; TRBD1 or TRBD2 may be the D gene (5 bases each). CDR1 and CDR2 (germline): SGHKS, YYEKEE (reference sequence). With 2 bases removed from V and 6 bases from J, the gap between germline ends came to 11 bases. This CDR3 region has 14 residues. Written as DNA, the CDR3 is TGTGCCAGCAGCTTCACCCGGGACCCCGGGGAGCTGTTTTTT. Protein: CASSFTRDPGELFF.

V gene TRBV3-1 combines with J gene TRBJ2-1, with 8 nucleotides matching TRBD2. Germline V lookup: CDR1 LGHDT, CDR2 YNNKEL (reference sequence). Unmatched junction bases numbered 11, after V lost 5 bases and J lost 14 bases. This CDR3 contains 13 residues. The CDR3 bases are TGTGCCAGCAGCTCGTTGATTCCGGGGGGGGAGTTCTTC. Translated, it gives CASSSLIPGGEFF.

The table lists this clonotype with many counts. V gene TRBV20-1 combines with J gene TRBJ2-7; 10 nucleotides align to TRBD1. The CDR3 has 14 residues. The trim removed 2 bases at V and 4 bases at J, leaving 5 bases unmatched. Germline V gene data show CDR1 as DFQATT and CDR2 as SNEGSKA (reference sequence). The CDR3 nucleotides read TGCAGTGCTAGAAGGACAGGGGGAGGATACGAGCAGTACTTC. It is translated as CSARRTGGGYEQYF.

This clonotype was seen a few times. J is TRBJ2-1 and V is TRBV20-1, with TRBD2 identical over 9 bases. The CDR3 has 14 residues. Germline lookup yields CDR1 DFQATT and CDR2 SNEGSKA (reference sequence). The V and J ends lost 3 bases and 6 bases, in that order; junction bases with no gene match: 6. As DNA, the CDR3 is TGCAGTGCTAGTCGGGCGGGGGGGCCCAATGAGCAGTTCTTC. It codes for CSASRAGGPNEQFF.

This clonotype showed up just a few times. The CDR3 sequence is CASSQAARALANYGYTF. The CDR3 DNA sequence: TGCGCCAGCAGCCAAGCCGCCAGGGCGTTAGCTAACTATGGCTACACCTTC. The chain links TRBV4-1 to TRBJ1-2; D might be TRBD1 (5 bases). This CDR3 region has 17 residues. In germline, CDR1 is MGHRA, CDR2 YSYEKL. Trimming took 1 base from V and 0 from J, leaving 15 bases between them.

The V and J genes are TRBV28 and TRBJ2-7, with D tentatively TRBD2 (5 bases). Per the germline V gene, CDR1 is MDHEN and CDR2 is SYDVKM. V dropped 3 bases and J dropped 4 bases, with 10 bases sitting between them. The CDR3 has 13 amino acids. CDR3 region: CASSFFRRYEQYF. The CDR3 DNA sequence: TGTGCCAGCAGTTTCTTCCGGAGGTACGAGCAGTACTTC.

This clonotype turned up a few times. The chain recombines TRBV29-1 with TRBJ2-5, with 7 bases lining up with TRBD1. The junction had 6 bases not matched to a gene; V was cut back by 5 bases and J by 0 bases. The CDR3 is 14 amino acids. Germline CDR1 and CDR2: SQVTM and ANQGSEA. The CDR3: CSVKQTGYQETQYF. CDR3 DNA sequence: TGCAGCGTTAAACAGACAGGGTACCAAGAGACCCAGTACTTC.

This clonotype was counted between two and nine times. CDR3 in amino acids: CASSLWDRVGETQYF. As DNA, the CDR3 is TGTGCCAGCAGTTTGTGGGACAGGGTGGGAGAGACCCAGTACTTC. V usage is TRBV28 and J usage is TRBJ2-5, with 9 bases aligning to TRBD1. V trimming: 3 bases; J trimming: 4 bases; junction bases outside the gene matches: 6. Germline CDR1 and CDR2: MDHEN and SYDVKM. The CDR3 extends over 15 amino acids.

The chain recombines TRBV11-3 with TRBJ2-7, with a possible D match to TRBD1 (6 bases). Trimming shortened V by 5 bases and J by 0 bases, and 14 bases separated the two germline ends. This CDR3 has 15 residues. Germline CDR1 and CDR2: SGHNT and YENEEA. The DNA for the CDR3 is TGTGCCAGCAGCCCCCAGGGGCAGAGCTCCTACGAGCAGTACTTC. This codes for CASSPQGQSSYEQYF.

The chain's CDR3 is CASSFISGLAGGSSYNEQFF. The CDR3 DNA is TGTGCCAGCAGTTTCATATCGGGGCTAGCGGGGGGGAGCTCCTACAATGAGCAGTTCTTC. The chain is built from TRBV27 and TRBJ2-1; the match to TRBD2 covers 12 bases. This CDR3 spans 20 amino acids. Germline loops: CDR1 MNHEY, CDR2 SMNVEV (reference sequence). The J segment lost 0 bases and the V segment lost 3 bases, leaving 12 bases of the junction unmatched.

This clonotype has only a few counts. In nucleotides, the CDR3 is TGTGCCAGCAGCTCGTTCCTCGGCTCCTACAATGAGCAGTTCTTC. Translating it yields CASSSFLGSYNEQFF. The chain uses TRBV7-8 and TRBJ2-1; unclear D gene. Between the trimmed V and J ends, which lost 4 bases and 0 bases, there was a span of 10 bases. Looked up from germline, CDR1 is SGHVS and CDR2 is FQNEAQ. The CDR3 spans 15 residues.

This chain links TRBV7-6 with TRBJ2-1, with TRBD2 matching over 12 bases. The CDR3 contains 16 residues. CDR1 is SGHVS and CDR2 is FNYEAQ in the germline V gene. V dropped 5 bases and J dropped 7; count of bases not matched to a gene: 9. The CDR3, as DNA: TGTGCCAGCAGCATAACTAGCGGGAGGATGGGAAATGAGCAGTTCTTC. It translates to CASSITSGRMGNEQFF. Supplemented by reference TRBV7-6 and TRBJ2-1, the full variable domain reads GAGVSQSPRYKVTKRGQDVALRCDPISGHVSLYWYRQALGQGPEFLTYFNYEAQQDKSGLPNDRFSAERPEGSISTLTIQRTEQRDSAMYRCASSITSGRMGNEQFFGPGTRLTVL.

The CDR3 sequence: CASSIGRYNEQFF. The CDR3 DNA reads TGTGCCAGTAGTATCGGCAGGTACAATGAGCAGTTCTTC. This chain joins TRBV19 and TRBJ2-1; D is unresolved. CDR1 and CDR2 (germline): LNHDA, SQIVND (reference sequence). V was trimmed by 3 bases and J by 4 bases, leaving 7 bases between them. The length of the CDR3 is 13 residues.

This clonotype was observed a handful of times. The V gene is TRBV18, the J gene TRBJ2-7, with TRBD1 matching 10 bases. The CDR3 loop spans 14 amino acids. The J segment lost 8 bases and the V segment lost 3 bases, leaving 7 bases of the junction unmatched. Germline V CDR1 and CDR2: KGHSH, LQKENI. CDR3 amino acids: CASSPGGQGPKQYF. DNA of the CDR3: TGTGCCAGCTCACCTGGGGGACAGGGGCCGAAGCAGTACTTC.